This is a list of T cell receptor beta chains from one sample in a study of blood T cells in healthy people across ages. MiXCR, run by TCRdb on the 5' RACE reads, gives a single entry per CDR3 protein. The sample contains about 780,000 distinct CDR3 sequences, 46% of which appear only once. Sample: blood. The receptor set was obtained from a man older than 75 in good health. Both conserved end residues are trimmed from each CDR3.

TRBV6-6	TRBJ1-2	ASSYNPAATYGYT
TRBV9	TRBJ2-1	ASSVLAGDPYNEQF
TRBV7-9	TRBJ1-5	ASSAGTGLLQPQH
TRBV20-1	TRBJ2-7	SATPGRGLVNEQY
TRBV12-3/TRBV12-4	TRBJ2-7	ASSRDPNRQY
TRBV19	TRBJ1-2	ASSPPGGNYGYT
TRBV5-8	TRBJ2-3	ASSLAGASDTQY
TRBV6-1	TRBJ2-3	ASLRPAPVDTQY
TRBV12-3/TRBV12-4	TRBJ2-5	ASSLSNRESWLYNEQY
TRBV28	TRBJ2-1	ASNGQGTSGSNEQF
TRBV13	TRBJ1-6	ASSSIQGGNSPLH
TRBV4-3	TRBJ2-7	ASSQDEGVEQY
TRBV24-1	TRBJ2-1	ATRAENEQF
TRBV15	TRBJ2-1	ATSRSQGSYNEQF
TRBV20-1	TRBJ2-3	SARNRGGRTDTQY
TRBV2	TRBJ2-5	ASSSTRLAQETQY
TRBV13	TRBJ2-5	ASSRGTSGNNEQY
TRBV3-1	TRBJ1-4	ASTSDTSNEKLF
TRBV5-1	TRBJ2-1	ASSLGAGGFYNEQF
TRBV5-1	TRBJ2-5	ASSLAAATRETQY
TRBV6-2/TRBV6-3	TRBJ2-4	ASLLSLQGGEQY
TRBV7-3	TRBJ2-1	ASSPSGTPYNEQF
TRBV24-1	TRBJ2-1	ATSDSGTPLGDEQF
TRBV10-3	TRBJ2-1	AISADEGIMYNEQF
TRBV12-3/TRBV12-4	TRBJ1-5	ASSPPGGLGDQPQH
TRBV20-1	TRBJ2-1	SASGLAGGVMGNEQF
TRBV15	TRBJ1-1	ATSRDRGLMNTEAF
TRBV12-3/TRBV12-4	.	ASSLDGGGARETQY
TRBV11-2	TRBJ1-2	ASSPDGFYGYT
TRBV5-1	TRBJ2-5	VSSLTGDRLGETQY
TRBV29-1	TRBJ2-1	SVGQGGRETQF
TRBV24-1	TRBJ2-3	ASSSGERTDTQY
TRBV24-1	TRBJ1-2	ATSAEGRGYT
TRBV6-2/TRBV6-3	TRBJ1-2	ASSEPPGQVDNYGYT
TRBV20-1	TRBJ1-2	SARDYRRGNYGYT
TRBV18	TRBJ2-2	ASSVRTGELF
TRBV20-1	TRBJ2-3	SARPPLAGSTDTQY
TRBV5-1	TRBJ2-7	ASKVTPSGYEQY
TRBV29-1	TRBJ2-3	SVEEGRGILDTQY
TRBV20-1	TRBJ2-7	SARSPGRRTYEQY
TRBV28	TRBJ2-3	ASSSAGTLNTQY
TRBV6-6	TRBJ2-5	ASSFLRSFQETQY
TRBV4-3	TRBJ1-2	ASSQAPGDNYGYT
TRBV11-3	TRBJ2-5	ASSLGGLGGLNEQY
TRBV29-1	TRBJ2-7	SVEVGGYGEQY